The source of this T cell receptor beta chain is a study of blood T cell repertoires in COVID-19. Study overall: T cells, B-cell-depleted T cells, or PBMCs supplied cDNA or gDNA.

The CDR3 length is 17 residues. V was cut by 1 base and J by 0 bases, with 13 bases left in between. From germline, CDR1 is LGHDT and CDR2 YNNKEL (reference sequence). Authors' processing steps: Estimation of nucleated cell counts was performed using reference gene primer amplification. Sequenced by immunoSEQ multiplex PCR; TCRdb stores in-frame clones only, minus some. The D gene and trimming were derived from the DNA, and the V and J assignments and clone size from that table. The data show around 260,000 clones, about 83% seen once. The source material was peripheral blood. This TCR derives from a woman in her 50s who had recovered from COVID-19. The chain combines TRBV3-1 (or the pseudogene TRBV3-2) with TRBJ2-1; no clear D gene. The CDR3 DNA reads as TGTGCCAGCAGCCAAGTTCGAAGACGACACTCCTACAATGAGCAGTTCTTC. Protein sequence: CASSQVRRRHSYNEQFF.